One and the same sample provided the 29 T cell receptor beta chains below, sequenced in a study of T cell clonotyping in hematopoietic cell transplantation. Documented time point: recipient sample about 28 days before transplant, after cytoreduction. TCRdb's table, derived via immunoSEQ multiplex PCR, lists solely in-frame clones and lacks some. The table includes approximately 44,000 clones, 85% detected once. The sequences come from peripheral blood mononuclear cells, collected before stem cell transplant. The receptors stem from a man in his 60s with acute myeloid leukemia. Some clones in this sample may be carry-over from other donors' samples.

The chain is built from TRBV2 and TRBJ1-4; D is uncertain. Germline assignment: CDR1 SNHLY and CDR2 FYNNEI. V dropped 6 bases and J dropped 1 base, with 12 bases sitting between them. CDR3 size: 15 residues. As DNA, the CDR3 is TGTGCCAGCAGAGCCAGGAGCGAAACTAATGAAAAACTGTTTTTT. This codes for CASRARSETNEKLFF.

This clone occurred once. The chain couples TRBV30 to TRBJ1-5; D might be TRBD1 (5 bases). V was cut by 5 bases and J by 4 bases, with 18 bases left in between. Germline V gene data show CDR1 as GTSNPN and CDR2 as SVGIG (reference sequence). The CDR3 is 15 residues long. CDR3 in amino acids: CAWGRDLSGNQPQHF. The CDR3 region has the DNA TGTGCCTGGGGGCGGGACCTTTCAGGGAATCAGCCCCAGCATTTT.

This chain joins TRBV7-8 and TRBJ1-2; 8 bases fit TRBD1. This CDR3 has 13 residues. V gave up 5 bases and J gave up 3 bases; unmatched junction bases: 2. CDR1 and CDR2 (germline): SGHVS, FQNEAQ. The CDR3 loop reads CASSPGGDYGYTF. Here the CDR3 DNA reads TGTGCCAGCAGCCCAGGGGGCGACTATGGCTACACCTTC.

J is TRBJ1-5 and V is TRBV6-6; D not resolved. The V and J ends lost 5 bases and 4 bases respectively, with 0 bases between them. CDR3 length equals 10 residues. Germline CDR1 and CDR2: MNHNY and SVGAGI (reference sequence). Here the CDR3 DNA reads TGTGCCAGCAGTAATCAGCCCCAGCATTTT. Protein product: CASSNQPQHF.

The rearrangement links TRBV7-2 to TRBJ2-7; 12 nucleotides match TRBD2. CDR1 is SGHTA, CDR2 FQGNSA, per germline. With 1 base clipped from V and 6 bases from J, the junction kept 4 bases outside the gene matches. This CDR3 comprises 15 residues. Here the CDR3 DNA reads TGTGCCAGCAGCTTAGGCCTAGCGGGGGGGCTCGAGCAGTACTTC. Encoded protein: CASSLGLAGGLEQYF.

This sequence joins TRBV9 and TRBJ2-7; D ambiguous. The CDR3 has 15 amino acids. V was trimmed by 0 bases and J by 2 bases, leaving 12 bases between them. The V gene's germline CDR1 is SGDLS and CDR2 YYNGEE. CDR3 sequence reads: CASSVGPLEAYEQYF. The DNA for the CDR3 is TGTGCCAGCAGCGTAGGACCCCTTGAGGCCTACGAGCAGTACTTC.

The genes are TRBV9 and TRBJ2-1; a weak D match, TRBD1 (6 bases). Germline V gene sequence: CDR1 SGDLS, CDR2 YYNGEE. The CDR3 totals 15 residues. V shed 0 bases and J shed 4 bases, with 11 bases lying between them. The CDR3 spells CASSVGVGAYNEQFF. The CDR3 DNA follows: TGTGCCAGCAGCGTAGGAGTGGGGGCGTACAATGAGCAGTTCTTC.

The sample holds a few counts of this clone. The chain is built from TRBV6-1 and TRBJ2-5; 7 bases map to TRBD1. V was clipped by 5 bases and J by 1 base; unmatched bases: 7. The length of the CDR3 is 15 residues. Germline CDR1 MNHNS, CDR2 SASEGT. This CDR3 is CASSKPPGGQETQYF. CDR3 in DNA: TGTGCCAGCAGTAAACCTCCAGGGGGCCAAGAGACCCAGTACTTC.

The chain is built from TRBV6-5 and TRBJ2-5, with D unresolved. The V gene's germline CDR1 is MNHEY and CDR2 SVGAGI. The V and J ends lost 7 bases and 9 bases respectively, with 21 bases between them. The CDR3 consists of 14 residues. Here the CDR3 DNA reads TGTGCCAGCACCAACCCAGGAACCCTCGGAGCCCAGTACTTC. Translating it yields CASTNPGTLGAQYF.

This chain joins TRBV5-6 and TRBJ2-3, with TRBD1 matching 9 bases. This CDR3 contains 15 residues. V dropped 7 bases and J dropped 1; count of bases not matched to a gene: 7. CDR1 is SGHDT and CDR2 is YYEEEE in the germline V gene. In DNA form, the CDR3 reads TGTGCCAGCGGCCTACAGGGGGCCGGCACAGATACGCAGTATTTT. This sequence encodes CASGLQGAGTDTQYF.

V is TRBV10-3 and J is TRBJ2-5; 7 positions agree with TRBD2. CDR1 and CDR2 from the germline V gene are ENHRY and SYGVKD. The CDR3 extends over 13 amino acids. Trimming cost V 2 bases and J 5 bases; bases outside gene matches: 2. The CDR3 sequence: CAISEVGRETQYF. The CDR3 DNA reads as TGTGCCATCAGTGAGGTCGGGAGGGAGACCCAGTACTTC.

This chain uses TRBV7-3 with TRBJ2-2, with D possibly being TRBD1 (6 bases). Deletions cut 4 bases from V and 5 bases from J, with 14 bases between. The CDR3 is 15 amino acids. The germline CDR1 and CDR2 sequences are SGHTA and FQGTGA. The CDR3, as DNA: TGTGCCAGCAGCTCAACAGGGATCGCGACCGGGGAGCTGTTTTTT. It translates to CASSSTGIATGELFF.

The gene calls are TRBV4-1 and TRBJ2-7; D might be TRBD1 (5 bases). V was pared by 0 bases and J by 1 base, with 10 bases between. The CDR3 has 15 residues. CDR1 is MGHRA, CDR2 YSYEKL, per germline. CDR3 sequence reads: CASSQDQPGSYEQYF. Written as DNA, the CDR3 is TGCGCCAGCAGCCAAGATCAGCCAGGGTCCTACGAGCAGTACTTC.

V usage is TRBV2 and J usage is TRBJ2-7; D is uncertain. In germline, CDR1 is SNHLY, CDR2 FYNNEI. The CDR3 loop spans 11 amino acids. The V end was cut by 5 bases, the J end by 0 bases, with 2 bases between. CDR3 in amino acids: CASSYSYEQYF. As DNA, the CDR3 is TGTGCCAGCAGTTACTCCTACGAGCAGTACTTC.

The genes are TRBV2 and TRBJ2-5; D uncertain. This CDR3 has 10 residues. V lost 8 bases and J 7 bases, leaving 8 bases between the germline ends. The V gene's germline CDR1 is SNHLY and CDR2 FYNNEI. The CDR3 DNA is TGTGCCAGCTCAGCAGTGACCCAGTACTTC. It encodes CASSAVTQYF.

V and J are TRBV4-2 and TRBJ1-3; D is ambiguous. Trimming removed 0 bases from V and 2 bases from J, with 5 bases in between. The CDR3 has 14 residues. Germline lookup yields CDR1 LGHNA and CDR2 YNFKEQ. DNA for the CDR3: TGTGCCAGCAGCCAAGATTTTCCTGGAAACACCATATATTTT. Its protein is CASSQDFPGNTIYF.

The DNA for the CDR3 is TGTGCCAGCAGCCTGGGCACCTCGTACCAAGAGACCCAGTACTTC. Translated: CASSLGTSYQETQYF. The J gene is TRBJ2-5, the V gene TRBV7-2; D unclear. Trimming pared 5 bases from V and 0 bases from J, leaving 13 bases between. From germline, CDR1 is SGHTA and CDR2 FQGNSA. There are 15 residues in the CDR3.

CDR3 region: CAWSVLGQGFSEQYF. The CDR3 DNA reads TGTGCCTGGAGTGTACTGGGACAGGGGTTTTCCGAGCAGTACTTC. V is TRBV30 and J is TRBJ2-7; 10 nucleotides line up with TRBD1. Germline V gene data show CDR1 as GTSNPN and CDR2 as SVGIG (reference sequence). The CDR3 is 15 amino acids. With V trimmed by 0 bases and J by 6 bases, 8 bases remained unmatched.

The chain combines TRBV5-1 with TRBJ2-7; D may be TRBD2 (6 bases). The V and J ends lost 0 bases and 0 bases respectively, with 7 bases between them. Per germline, CDR1 SGHRS and CDR2 YFSETQ. This CDR3 is built from 14 residues. CDR3 protein: CASSLVEGSYEQYF. In DNA form, the CDR3 reads TGCGCCAGCAGCTTGGTGGAGGGCTCCTACGAGCAGTACTTC.

This chain links TRBV19 with TRBJ1-1; D is possibly TRBD1 (5 bases). CDR1 and CDR2 (germline): LNHDA, SQIVND (reference sequence). V shed 8 bases and J shed 2 bases, with 12 bases lying between them. This CDR3 has 13 amino acids. CDR3 in DNA: TGTGCCAGTGGGGACCGTCGAAACACTGAAGCTTTCTTT. Protein sequence: CASGDRRNTEAFF.

J is TRBJ2-7 and V is TRBV2, with a possible D match to TRBD1 (5 bases). The germline gives CDR1 SNHLY, CDR2 FYNNEI. The germline V and J ends were trimmed by 9 bases and 3 bases, with 12 bases remaining between them. The CDR3 has 12 residues. CDR3 protein: CASYDSYYEQYF. The CDR3 DNA sequence: TGTGCCAGTTACGACAGTTACTACGAGCAGTACTTC.

The chain carries TRBV2 and TRBJ1-1; TRBD1 aligns across 8 bases. Looked up from germline, CDR1 is SNHLY and CDR2 is FYNNEI. The CDR3 runs 14 residues. Losses at the gene ends were 7 bases for V and 3 bases for J; bases not matched to a gene: 7. In DNA form, the CDR3 reads TGTGCCAGCAAATCCCAGGGGGCGGACACTGAAGCTTTCTTT. Translating gives CASKSQGADTEAFF.

This chain joins TRBV27 and TRBJ2-4; perhaps TRBD2 as D (5 bases). Germline V gene sequence: CDR1 MNHEY, CDR2 SMNVEV (reference sequence). This CDR3 has 16 residues. V was trimmed by 5 bases and J by 3 bases, leaving 17 bases between them. CDR3 in amino acids: CASSLRFRSDKNIQYF. The CDR3 DNA is TGTGCCAGCAGTCTAAGGTTCCGTAGCGACAAAAACATTCAGTACTTC.

The CDR3 DNA sequence: TGTGCCAGCAGGTCCGGGACAGGACCCTCTGGGGCCAACGTCCTGACTTTC. It codes for CASRSGTGPSGANVLTF. The chain combines TRBV7-3 with TRBJ2-6, with TRBD1 identical over 8 bases. Germline V lookup: CDR1 SGHTA, CDR2 FQGTGA. CDR3 length equals 17 residues. Unmatched junction bases numbered 7, after V lost 6 bases and J lost 0 bases.

This chain connects TRBV7-9 to TRBJ2-7; 8 nucleotides align to TRBD1. Unmatched junction bases numbered 5, after V lost 5 bases and J lost 2 bases. This CDR3 has 14 residues. The germline gives CDR1 SEHNR, CDR2 FQNEAQ (reference sequence). The CDR3 reads CASSRRDRPYEQYF. CDR3 nucleotides: TGTGCCAGCAGCCGCCGGGACAGGCCCTACGAGCAGTACTTC.

V is TRBV7-6 and J is TRBJ1-1, with D perhaps TRBD1 (6 bases). Germline lookup yields CDR1 SGHVS and CDR2 FNYEAQ. The CDR3 is 14 amino acids. With 3 bases removed from V and 8 bases from J, the gap between germline ends came to 16 bases. The chain's CDR3 is CASSFSQRGTEAFF. CDR3 nucleotides: TGTGCCAGCAGCTTTTCTCAACGCGGGACAGAAGCTTTCTTT.

V gene TRBV5-1 combines with J gene TRBJ2-2, with D hard to call. Germline V lookup: CDR1 SGHRS, CDR2 YFSETQ. V was clipped by 3 bases and J by 1 base, with 13 bases between them. CDR3 length: 16 residues. The CDR3 region is CASSSQPEMNTGELFF. DNA for the CDR3: TGCGCCAGCAGCTCGCAGCCCGAAATGAACACCGGGGAGCTGTTTTTT. The whole variable domain, remainder taken from reference TRBV5-1 and TRBJ2-2, is KAGVTQTPRYLIKTRGQQVTLSCSPISGHRSVSWYQQTPGQGLQFLFEYFSETQRNKGNFPGRFSGRQFSNSRSEMNVSTLELGDSALYLCASSSQPEMNTGELFFGEGSRLTVL.

The chain couples TRBV7-6 to TRBJ2-2; maybe TRBD1 (6 bases). The CDR3 has 15 amino acids. Germline CDR1 and CDR2: SGHVS and FNYEAQ. The V end was cut by 6 bases, the J end by 4 bases, with 15 bases between. The CDR3 is CASRKQGSITGELFF. As DNA, the CDR3 is TGTGCCAGCAGGAAACAGGGAAGTATCACCGGGGAGCTGTTTTTT.

V gene TRBV4-1 combines with J gene TRBJ1-4; D call uncertain. The germline V gene has CDR1 MGHRA and CDR2 YSYEKL. The CDR3 is 17 residues long. Trimming removed 4 bases from V and 3 bases from J, with 18 bases in between. The CDR3 protein is CASSPIREGRSNEKLFF. Written as DNA, the CDR3 is TGCGCCAGCAGCCCCATTCGAGAGGGCCGGTCTAATGAAAAACTGTTTTTT.